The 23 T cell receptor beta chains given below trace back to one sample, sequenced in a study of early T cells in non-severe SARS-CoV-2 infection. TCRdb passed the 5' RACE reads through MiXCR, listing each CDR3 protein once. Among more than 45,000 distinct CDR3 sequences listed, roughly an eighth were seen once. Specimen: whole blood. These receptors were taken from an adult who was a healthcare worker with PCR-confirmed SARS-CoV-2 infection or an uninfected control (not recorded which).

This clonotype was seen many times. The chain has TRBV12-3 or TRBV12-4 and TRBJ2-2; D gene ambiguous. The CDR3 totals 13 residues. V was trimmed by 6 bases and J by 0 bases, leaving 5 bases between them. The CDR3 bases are TGTGCCAGCAGCGACTCGAACACCGGGGAGCTGTTTTTT. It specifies CASSDSNTGELFF.

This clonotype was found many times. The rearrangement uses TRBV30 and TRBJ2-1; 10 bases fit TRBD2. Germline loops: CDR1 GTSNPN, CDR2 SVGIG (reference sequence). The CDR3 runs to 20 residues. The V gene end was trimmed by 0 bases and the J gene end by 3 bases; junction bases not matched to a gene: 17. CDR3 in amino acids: CAWSVPRLAGSLGDYNEQFF. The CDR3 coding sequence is TGTGCCTGGAGTGTACCTAGACTAGCGGGTTCTTTGGGGGACTACAATGAGCAGTTCTTC.

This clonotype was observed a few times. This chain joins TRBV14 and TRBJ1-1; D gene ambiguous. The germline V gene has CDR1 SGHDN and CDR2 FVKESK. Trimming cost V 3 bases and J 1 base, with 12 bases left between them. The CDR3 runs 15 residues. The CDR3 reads CASSHRLGANTEAFF. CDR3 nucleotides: TGTGCCAGCAGCCACCGCCTAGGAGCGAACACTGAAGCTTTCTTT.

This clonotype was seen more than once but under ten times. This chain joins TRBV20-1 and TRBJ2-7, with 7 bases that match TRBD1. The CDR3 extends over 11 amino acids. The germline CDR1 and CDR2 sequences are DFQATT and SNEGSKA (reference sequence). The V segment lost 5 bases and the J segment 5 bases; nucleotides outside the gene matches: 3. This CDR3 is CSASDRNEQYF. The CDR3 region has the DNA TGCAGTGCTTCGGACAGGAACGAGCAGTACTTC.

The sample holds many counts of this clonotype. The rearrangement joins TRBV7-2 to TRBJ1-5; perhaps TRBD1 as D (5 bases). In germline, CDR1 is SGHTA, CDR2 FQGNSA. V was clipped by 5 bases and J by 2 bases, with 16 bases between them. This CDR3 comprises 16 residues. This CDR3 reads CASSPTPGFGNQPQHF. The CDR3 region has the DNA TGTGCCAGCAGCCCAACTCCAGGGTTTGGCAATCAGCCCCAGCATTTT.

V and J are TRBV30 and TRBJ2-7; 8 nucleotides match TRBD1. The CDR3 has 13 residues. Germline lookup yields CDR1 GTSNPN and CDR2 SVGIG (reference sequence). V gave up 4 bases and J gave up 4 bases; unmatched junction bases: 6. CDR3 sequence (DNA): TGTGCCTGGAAGGACAGGGTTAAGTACGAGCAGTACTTC. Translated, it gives CAWKDRVKYEQYF.

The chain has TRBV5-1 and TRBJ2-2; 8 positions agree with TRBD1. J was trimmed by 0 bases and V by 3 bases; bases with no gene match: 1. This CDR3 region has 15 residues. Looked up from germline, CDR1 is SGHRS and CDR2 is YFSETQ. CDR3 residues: CASSSTGANTGELFF. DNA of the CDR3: TGCGCCAGCAGCTCGACAGGGGCGAACACCGGGGAGCTGTTTTTT.

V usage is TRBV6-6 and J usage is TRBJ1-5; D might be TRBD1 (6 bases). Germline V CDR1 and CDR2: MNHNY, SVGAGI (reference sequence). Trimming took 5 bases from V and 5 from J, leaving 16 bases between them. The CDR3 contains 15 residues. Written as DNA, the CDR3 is TGTGCCAGCAGTCCTCTCAGGGGAGGGGATCAGCCCCAGCATTTT. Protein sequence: CASSPLRGGDQPQHF.

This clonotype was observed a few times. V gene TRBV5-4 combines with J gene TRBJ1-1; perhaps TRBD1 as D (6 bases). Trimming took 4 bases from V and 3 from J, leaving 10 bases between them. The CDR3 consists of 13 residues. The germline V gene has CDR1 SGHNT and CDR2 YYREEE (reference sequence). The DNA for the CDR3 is TGTGCCAGCAGCCCGGCAGGGGACACTGAAGCTTTCTTT. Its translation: CASSPAGDTEAFF. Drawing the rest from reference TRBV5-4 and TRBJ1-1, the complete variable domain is ETGVTQSPTHLIKTRGQQVTLRCSSQSGHNTVSWYQQALGQGPQFIFQYYREEENGRGNFPPRFSGLQFPNYSSELNVNALELDDSALYLCASSPAGDTEAFFGQGTRLTVV.

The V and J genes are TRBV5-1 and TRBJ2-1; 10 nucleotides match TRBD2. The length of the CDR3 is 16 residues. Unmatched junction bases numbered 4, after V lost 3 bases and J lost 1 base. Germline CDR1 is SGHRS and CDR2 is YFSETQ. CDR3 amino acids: CASSSNSGGSYNEQFF. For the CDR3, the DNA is TGCGCCAGCAGCTCGAATAGCGGGGGGTCCTACAATGAGCAGTTCTTC. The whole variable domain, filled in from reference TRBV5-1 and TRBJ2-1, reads KAGVTQTPRYLIKTRGQQVTLSCSPISGHRSVSWYQQTPGQGLQFLFEYFSETQRNKGNFPGRFSGRQFSNSRSEMNVSTLELGDSALYLCASSSNSGGSYNEQFFGPGTRLTVL.

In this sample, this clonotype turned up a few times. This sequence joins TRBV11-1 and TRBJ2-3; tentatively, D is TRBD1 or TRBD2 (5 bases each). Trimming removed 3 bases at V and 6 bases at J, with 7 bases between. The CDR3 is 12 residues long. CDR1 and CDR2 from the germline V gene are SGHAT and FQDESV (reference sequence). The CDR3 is CASSLGVDTQYF. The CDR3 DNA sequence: TGTGCCAGCAGCTTGGGGGTGGATACGCAGTATTTT.

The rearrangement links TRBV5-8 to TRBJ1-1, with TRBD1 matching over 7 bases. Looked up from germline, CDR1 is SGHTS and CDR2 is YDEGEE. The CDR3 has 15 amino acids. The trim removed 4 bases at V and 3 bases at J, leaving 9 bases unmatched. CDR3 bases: TGTGCCAGCAGCATCGGACAGGACCGGTACACTGAAGCTTTCTTT. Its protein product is CASSIGQDRYTEAFF. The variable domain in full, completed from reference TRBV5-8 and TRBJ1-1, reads EAGVTQSPTHLIKTRGQQATLRCSPISGHTSVYWYQQALGLGLQFLLWYDEGEERNRGNFPPRFSGRQFPNYSSELNVNALELEDSALYLCASSIGQDRYTEAFFGQGTRLTVV.

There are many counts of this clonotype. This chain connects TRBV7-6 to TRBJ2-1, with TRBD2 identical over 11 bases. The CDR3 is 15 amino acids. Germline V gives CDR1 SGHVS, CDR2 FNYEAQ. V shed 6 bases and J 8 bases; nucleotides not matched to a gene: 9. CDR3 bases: TGTGCCAGCAGTTTAAGACTAGCGGGGAGCCATGAGCAGTTCTTC. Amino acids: CASSLRLAGSHEQFF.

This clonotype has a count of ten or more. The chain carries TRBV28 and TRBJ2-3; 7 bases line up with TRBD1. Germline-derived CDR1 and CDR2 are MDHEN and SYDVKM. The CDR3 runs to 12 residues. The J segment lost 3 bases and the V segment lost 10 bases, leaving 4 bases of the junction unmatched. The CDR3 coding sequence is TGTGCCACTCACAGGGGTACAGATACGCAGTATTTT. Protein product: CATHRGTDTQYF.

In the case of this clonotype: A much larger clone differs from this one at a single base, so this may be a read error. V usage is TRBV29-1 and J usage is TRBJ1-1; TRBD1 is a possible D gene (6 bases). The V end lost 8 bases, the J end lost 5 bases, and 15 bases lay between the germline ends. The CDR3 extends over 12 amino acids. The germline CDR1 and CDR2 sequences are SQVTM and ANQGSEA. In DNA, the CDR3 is TGCAGCACTAAACAGGGACGGACTGAAGCTTTCTTT. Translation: CSTKQGRTEAFF.

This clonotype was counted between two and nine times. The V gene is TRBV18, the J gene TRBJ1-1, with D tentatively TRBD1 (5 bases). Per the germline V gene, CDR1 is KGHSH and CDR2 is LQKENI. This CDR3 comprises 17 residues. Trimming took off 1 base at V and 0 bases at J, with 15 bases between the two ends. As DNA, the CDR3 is TGTGCCAGCTCACCACTTTCGGGGGTTAACATGAACACTGAAGCTTTCTTT. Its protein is CASSPLSGVNMNTEAFF. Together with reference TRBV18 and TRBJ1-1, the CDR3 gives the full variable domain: NAGVMQNPRHLVRRRGQEARLRCSPMKGHSHVYWYRQLPEEGLKFMVYLQKENIIDESGMPKERFSAEFPKEGPSILRIQQVVRGDSAAYFCASSPLSGVNMNTEAFFGQGTRLTVV.

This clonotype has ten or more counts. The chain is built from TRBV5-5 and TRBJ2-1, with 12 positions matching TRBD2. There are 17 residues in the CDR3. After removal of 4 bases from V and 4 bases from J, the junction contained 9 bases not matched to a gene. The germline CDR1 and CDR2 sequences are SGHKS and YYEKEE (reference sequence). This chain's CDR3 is CASSREGLAGGYNEQFF. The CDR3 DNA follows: TGTGCCAGCAGCCGGGAGGGGCTAGCGGGAGGGTACAATGAGCAGTTCTTC.

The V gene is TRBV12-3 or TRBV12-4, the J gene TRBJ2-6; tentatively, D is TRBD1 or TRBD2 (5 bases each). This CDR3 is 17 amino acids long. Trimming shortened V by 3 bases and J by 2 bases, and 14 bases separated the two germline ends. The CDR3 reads CASSFGTVLTGANVLTF. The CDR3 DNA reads TGTGCCAGCAGTTTCGGGACGGTCCTAACTGGGGCCAACGTCCTGACTTTC.

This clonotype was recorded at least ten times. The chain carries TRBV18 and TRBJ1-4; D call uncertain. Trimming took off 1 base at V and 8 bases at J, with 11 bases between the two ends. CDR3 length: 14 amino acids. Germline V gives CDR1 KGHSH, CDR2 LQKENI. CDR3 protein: CASSPLVGIEKLFF. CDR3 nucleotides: TGTGCCAGCTCACCACTGGTGGGCATCGAAAAACTGTTTTTT.

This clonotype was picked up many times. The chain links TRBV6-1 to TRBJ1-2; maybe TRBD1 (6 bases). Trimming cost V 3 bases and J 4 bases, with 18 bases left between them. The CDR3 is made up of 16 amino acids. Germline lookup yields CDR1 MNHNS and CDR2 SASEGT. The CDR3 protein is CASSDQLRAGVYGYTF. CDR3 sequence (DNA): TGTGCCAGCAGTGACCAACTCCGCGCAGGGGTCTATGGCTACACCTTC.

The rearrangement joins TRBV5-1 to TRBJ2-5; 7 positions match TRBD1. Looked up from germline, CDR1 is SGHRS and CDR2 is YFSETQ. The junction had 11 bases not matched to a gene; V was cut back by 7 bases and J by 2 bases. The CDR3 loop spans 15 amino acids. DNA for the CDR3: TGCGCCAGCGTAACCCTCCCGGGACAGCAAGAGACCCAGTACTTC. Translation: CASVTLPGQQETQYF.

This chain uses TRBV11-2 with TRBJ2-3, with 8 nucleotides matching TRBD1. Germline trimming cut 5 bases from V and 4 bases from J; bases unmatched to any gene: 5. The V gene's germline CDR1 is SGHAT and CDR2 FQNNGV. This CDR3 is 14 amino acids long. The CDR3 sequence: CASSRTGFPDTQYF. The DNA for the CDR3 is TGTGCCAGCAGCCGGACAGGGTTCCCAGATACGCAGTATTTT.

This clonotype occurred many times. The CDR3 DNA sequence: TGCAGTGCTACGGGACACCCTGAGACCCAGTACTTC. It translates to CSATGHPETQYF. This chain connects TRBV20-1 to TRBJ2-5, with D maybe TRBD1 (6 bases). This CDR3 has 12 amino acids. With 4 bases removed from V and 5 bases from J, the gap between germline ends came to 11 bases. Germline V gene data show CDR1 as DFQATT and CDR2 as SNEGSKA (reference sequence).